The 25 T cell receptor beta chains in this list originate from one sample, sequenced in a study of regulatory T cells in long-lasting Graves disease. Arm-PCR of CDR3 regions and iRepertoire HTBI primers were used to build TCR beta libraries. TCRdb re-called the multiplex PCR reads with MiXCR, one entry per CDR3 protein. In the table there are about 530,000 distinct CDR3 sequences, about 16% of which are singletons. Sample time point: newly diagnosed GD, antithyroid drugs for less than 3 months. PBMCs were the source of the RNA used for TCR sequencing. These same data were also listed under a study on T cells in Graves' hyperthyroidism and ophthalmopathy.

Sequenced material: peripheral blood mononuclear cells (PBMCs), taken at new diagnosis, from a patient treated with antithyroid drugs. These receptor sequences come from a woman aged 35-65 years with Graves disease.

The chain uses TRBV24-1 and TRBJ1-1, with D possibly being TRBD1 (6 bases). V lost 9 bases and J lost 7, with 11 bases in between. Germline CDR1 KGHDR, CDR2 SFDVKD. CDR3 length: 11 residues. The CDR3 nucleotides read TGTGCCACCTCGCAGGGGATTGAAGCTTTCTTT. Translating it yields CATSQGIEAFF.

This clonotype was seen at least ten times. J is TRBJ1-6 and V is TRBV12-3 or TRBV12-4; D is perhaps TRBD1 (5 bases). V was clipped by 5 bases and J by 9 bases, with 14 bases between them. The CDR3 has 14 amino acids. Here the CDR3 reads CASSLQGEGSPLHF. CDR3 nucleotide sequence: TGTGCCAGCAGTCTGCAGGGCGAGGGTTCACCCCTCCACTTT.

This clonotype was seen ten or more times. The chain combines TRBV3-1 with TRBJ1-2, with TRBD1 as a possible D gene (6 bases). Germline V gives CDR1 LGHDT, CDR2 YNNKEL (reference sequence). The CDR3 length is 14 residues. The V gene lost 4 bases and the J gene lost 4 bases, with 13 bases spanning the gap. Here the CDR3 reads CASSPQGLGYGYTF. CDR3 nucleotides: TGTGCCAGCAGCCCCCAGGGGTTAGGCTATGGCTACACCTTC. Using reference TRBV3-1 and TRBJ1-2 for the parts outside the CDR3, the full variable domain is DTAVSQTPKYLVTQMGNDKSIKCEQNLGHDTMYWYKQDSKKFLKIMFSYNNKELIINETVPNRFSPKSPDKAHLNLHINSLELGDSAVYFCASSPQGLGYGYTFGSGTRLTVV.

This clonotype has just a few counts. The rearrangement uses TRBV6-1 and TRBJ2-2; D remains unclear. The germline gives CDR1 MNHNS, CDR2 SASEGT. The CDR3 is made up of 12 amino acids. Trimming shortened V by 5 bases and J by 7 bases, and 8 bases separated the two germline ends. CDR3 DNA sequence: TGTGCCAGCAGTCCCCGCTACGGGGAGCTGTTTTTT. This sequence encodes CASSPRYGELFF.

The chain uses TRBV5-1 and TRBJ2-7; D perhaps matches TRBD1 (6 bases). The CDR3 covers 17 residues. V was shortened by 7 bases and J by 7 bases, with 30 bases between the two germline ends. Germline V gene data show CDR1 as SGHRS and CDR2 as YFSETQ. The CDR3 loop reads CASSRARQAVIPREQYF. For the CDR3, the DNA is TGCGCCAGCTCCAGGGCGAGACAGGCCGTTATCCCCCGGGAGCAGTACTTC.

About this clonotype itself: One end of the junction varies from germline; a read error may be responsible. V is TRBV19 and J is TRBJ2-1; perhaps TRBD2 as D (5 bases). Germline-derived CDR1 and CDR2 are LNHDA and SQIVND (reference sequence). This CDR3 is 13 amino acids long. CDR3 residues: CASSISDGVFGVF. The CDR3, as DNA: TGTGCCAGTAGTATATCGGACGGGGTCTTTGGTGTCTTC.

The J gene is TRBJ2-3, the V gene TRBV2; D perhaps matches TRBD1 (6 bases). The J call may be in error: the DNA end matches TRBJ2-7 better. Germline V gene lookup returns CDR1 SNHLY and CDR2 FYNNEI. This CDR3 is built from 18 residues. CDR3 nucleotides: TGTGCCAGCAGCCTAACCCCAGTACCCGGGACCCCGAGGGGGGAGCAGTACTTC. It codes for CASSLTPVPGTPRGEQYF.

The rearrangement links TRBV12-3 or TRBV12-4 to TRBJ1-1; D is uncertain. This CDR3 comprises 15 residues. V was cut by 7 bases and J by 0 bases, with 15 bases left in between. CDR3 nucleotides: TGTGCCAGCACCAGAAGTAGAACCATGAACACTGAAGCTTTCTTT. Protein sequence: CASTRSRTMNTEAFF.

The table lists this clonotype with many counts. The V call is TRBV3-1, the J call TRBJ1-2; 7 positions match TRBD1. In germline, CDR1 is LGHDT, CDR2 YNNKEL (reference sequence). The CDR3 totals 15 residues. V lost 1 base, J lost 2 bases, and 4 bases stayed unmatched. In DNA form, the CDR3 reads TGTGCCAGCAGCCAAGGGACAGGCCTGAACTATGGCTACACCTTC. Translation: CASSQGTGLNYGYTF.

There are many counts of this clonotype. The chain carries TRBV7-2 and TRBJ2-7, with no clear D. This CDR3 region has 15 residues. Germline CDR1 reads SGHTA; CDR2 reads FQGNSA. Between the trimmed V and J ends, which lost 2 bases and 1 base, there was a span of 12 bases. CDR3 sequence reads: CASSLMLGRSYEQYF. The CDR3 DNA reads TGTGCCAGCAGCTTAATGCTAGGAAGGTCCTACGAGCAGTACTTC.

The J gene is TRBJ1-1, the V gene TRBV27; D remains unclear. The ends were cut back, 2 bases at V and 5 bases at J, with 12 bases in the middle. The CDR3 spans 14 residues. In germline, CDR1 is MNHEY, CDR2 SMNVEV (reference sequence). The CDR3 protein is CASSLRVRGTEAFF. The CDR3 DNA is TGTGCCAGCAGTTTACGGGTGCGGGGTACTGAAGCTTTCTTT.

This clonotype was seen many times. The genes are TRBV3-1 and TRBJ1-5, with D unresolved. There are 13 residues in the CDR3. The ends were cut back, 1 base at V and 5 bases at J, with 6 bases in the middle. Germline lookup yields CDR1 LGHDT and CDR2 YNNKEL (reference sequence). CDR3 region: CASSQVEDQPQHF. CDR3 in DNA: TGTGCCAGCAGCCAAGTGGAAGATCAGCCCCAGCATTTT. The whole variable domain, filled in from reference TRBV3-1 and TRBJ1-5, reads DTAVSQTPKYLVTQMGNDKSIKCEQNLGHDTMYWYKQDSKKFLKIMFSYNNKELIINETVPNRFSPKSPDKAHLNLHINSLELGDSAVYFCASSQVEDQPQHFGDGTRLSIL.

This clonotype came up many times. The J gene is TRBJ1-1, the V gene TRBV6-1; 9 bases fit TRBD1. The ends lost 6 bases at V and 3 bases at J; junction bases unmatched: 8. The CDR3 has 15 amino acids. Germline values: CDR1 MNHNS, CDR2 SASEGT. CDR3 amino acids: CASRGQGGSDTEAFF. CDR3 in DNA: TGTGCCAGCAGGGGACAGGGTGGATCGGACACTGAAGCTTTCTTT.

Many counts were recorded for this clonotype. V gene TRBV3-1 combines with J gene TRBJ2-1; D perhaps matches TRBD2 (6 bases). This CDR3 contains 14 residues. Per the germline V gene, CDR1 is LGHDT and CDR2 is YNNKEL (reference sequence). The V and J ends lost 7 bases and 5 bases respectively, with 15 bases between them. As DNA, the CDR3 is TGTGCCAGCACGACAATTCGGGGGAACAATGAGCAGTTCTTC. Residues: CASTTIRGNNEQFF.

This clonotype was counted ten times or more. The V gene is TRBV7-6, the J gene TRBJ2-5; D remains ambiguous. The CDR3 totals 13 residues. V lost 1 base and J lost 5, with 8 bases in between. Germline V gene sequence: CDR1 SGHVS, CDR2 FNYEAQ. As DNA, the CDR3 is TGTGCCAGCAGCTTAGGGCACGAGGAGACCCAGTACTTC. Protein: CASSLGHEETQYF.

The table lists this clonotype with many counts. The gene calls are TRBV4-1 and TRBJ2-7; 7 nucleotides align to TRBD2. Looked up from germline, CDR1 is MGHRA and CDR2 is YSYEKL. The V and J ends lost 1 base and 5 bases, in that order; junction bases with no gene match: 5. The CDR3 is 14 amino acids. The CDR3 DNA reads TGCGCCAGCAGCCAAGTCCGGGGGGAGAACGAGCAGTACTTC. Translation: CASSQVRGENEQYF.

This clonotype showed up many times. The chain couples TRBV12-3 or TRBV12-4 to TRBJ2-7; D unresolved. The V end was cut by 1 base, the J end by 3 bases, with 10 bases between. This CDR3 contains 14 residues. CDR3 sequence reads: CASSLGRSGYEQYF. CDR3 nucleotide sequence: TGTGCCAGCAGTTTAGGCAGGAGTGGCTACGAGCAGTACTTC.

This clonotype was recorded once. CDR3 nucleotide sequence: TGCGCCAGCAGCTTGGGATTTGATCAAGAGACCCAGTACTTC. This sequence encodes CASSLGFDQETQYF. V and J are TRBV5-1 and TRBJ2-5; D unresolved. The CDR3 length is 14 residues. CDR1 is SGHRS, CDR2 YFSETQ, per germline. V was trimmed by 0 bases and J by 2 bases, leaving 8 bases between them.

A few counts support this clonotype. The chain carries TRBV30 and TRBJ2-1; 10 bases agree with TRBD2. V lost 3 bases and J lost 5; bases outside the gene matches: 4. CDR3 size: 14 residues. Germline-derived CDR1 and CDR2 are GTSNPN and SVGIG (reference sequence). CDR3 residues: CAWSSLAGNNEQFF. The DNA for the CDR3 is TGTGCCTGGAGCTCACTAGCGGGGAACAATGAGCAGTTCTTC.

This clonotype has at least ten counts. The rearrangement uses TRBV2 and TRBJ1-2; 7 bases line up with TRBD1. This CDR3 is built from 12 residues. Unmatched junction bases numbered 4, after V lost 8 bases and J lost 4 bases. CDR1 and CDR2 from the germline V gene are SNHLY and FYNNEI. The CDR3 protein is CASDREGYGYTF. As DNA, the CDR3 is TGTGCCAGCGACAGGGAAGGCTATGGCTACACCTTC.

This clonotype was counted between two and nine times. The V call is TRBV6-1, the J call TRBJ2-1; no firm D call. The CDR3 is 14 amino acids. V was trimmed by 2 bases and J by 12 bases, leaving 17 bases between them. Looked up from germline, CDR1 is MNHNS and CDR2 is SASEGT. This CDR3 reads CASSEMGSAIRQFF. CDR3 DNA sequence: TGTGCCAGCAGTGAAATGGGGTCCGCAATTCGGCAGTTCTTC.

This chain connects TRBV6-1 to TRBJ1-6; TRBD1 might be the D (6 bases). Germline V gene data show CDR1 as MNHNS and CDR2 as SASEGT. The CDR3 totals 16 residues. V was trimmed by 2 bases and J by 10 bases, leaving 18 bases between them. CDR3 sequence (DNA): TGTGCCAGCAGTGAAACGTTGGTGAATAGGGGGTCACCCCTCCACTTT. The encoded protein is CASSETLVNRGSPLHF.

Details on this clonotype: This may be a read error: a much more frequent sequence differs by one nucleotide. The chain links TRBV18 to TRBJ1-1; D is possibly TRBD1 (6 bases). Germline CDR1 reads KGHSH; CDR2 reads LQKENI. This CDR3 spans 13 amino acids. CDR3 nucleotides: TGTGCCAGCCCACCATCGACAGGCACTGAAGCTTTCTTT. Its protein product is CASPPSTGTEAFF. The entire variable domain, with the rest obtained from reference TRBV18 and TRBJ1-1, is as follows: NAGVMQNPRHLVRRRGQEARLRCSPMKGHSHVYWYRQLPEEGLKFMVYLQKENIIDESGMPKERFSAEFPKEGPSILRIQQVVRGDSAAYFCASPPSTGTEAFFGQGTRLTVV.

This clonotype appeared a few times. The chain uses TRBV12-3 or TRBV12-4 and TRBJ2-1; a possible D gene is TRBD1 (5 bases). The CDR3 spans 13 residues. Between the trimmed V and J ends, which lost 6 bases and 7 bases, there was a span of 13 bases. The CDR3 DNA reads as TGTGCCAGCAGCCAAGACAGAGTTAATGAGCAGTTCTTC. Translated, it gives CASSQDRVNEQFF.

This sequence joins TRBV30 and TRBJ2-4, with D perhaps given as TRBD1 or TRBD2 (6 bases each). The CDR3 covers 14 residues. Germline lookup yields CDR1 GTSNPN and CDR2 SVGIG (reference sequence). Trimming removed 2 bases at V and 8 bases at J, with 16 bases between. CDR3 loop: CAWSRGAPLDIQYF. As DNA, the CDR3 is TGTGCCTGGAGTAGGGGGGCCCCACTTGACATTCAGTACTTC. The complete variable domain, with remaining parts taken from reference TRBV30 and TRBJ2-4, reads SQTIHQWPATLVQPVGSPLSLECTVEGTSNPNLYWYRQAAGRGLQLLFYSVGIGQISSEVPQNLSASRPQDRQFILSSKKLLLSDSGFYLCAWSRGAPLDIQYFGAGTRLSVL.